This entry concerns a single T cell receptor (beta chain). What it recognizes is unknown. Here immunoSEQ multiplex PCR was the method, and the copy in TCRdb shows in-frame clones only, minus some. The table records roughly 48,000 clones, 85% of them present only once. The data were obtained in a study of OX40 agonist ivuxolimab in advanced cancers. As for the study in general: Three individuals attained partial responses, comprising one hepatocellular carcinoma case and two cutaneous melanoma cases. The study's findings and limits: Clonal expansion was among the lowest in partial responders at 0.1-3.0 mg/kg, especially CD8+. Relative to CD4+ cells, CD8+ T cells on average had more expanded clones. At 0.1 to 3.0 mg/kg, clonal expansion of CD4+ and CD8+ blood T cells had occurred by week 6.

The CDR3 covers 14 residues. The trim removed 8 bases at V and 3 bases at J, leaving 10 bases unmatched. Germline assignment: CDR1 MDHEN and CDR2 SYDVKM. Specimen: CD4+ or CD8+ T cells sorted from blood, collected in a trial of the OX40 agonist ivuxolimab. The chain combines TRBV28 with TRBJ2-7, with TRBD1 matching 7 bases. This receptor was obtained from an adult with an advanced solid tumor such as melanoma, head and neck, liver or kidney cancer. The CDR3 sequence is CASRPGTAIYEQYF. The CDR3 bases are TGTGCCAGCCGCCCAGGGACAGCCATCTACGAGCAGTACTTC.